Sequencing of this T cell receptor (beta chain) was carried out in a study of blood T cell repertoires in COVID-19. Study context: Whether acute or convalescent, the COVID-19 samples came from the United States, Italy and Spain.

Libraries were prepared by immunoSEQ multiplex PCR; TCRdb keeps only in-frame clonotypes and omits some of them. Of some 250,000 clones in the sample, over 75% were seen once. Enrolled through a virtual design, the participants were between roughly 18 and 100 years of age and came from about two dozen US areas. Cohorts were based on clinical histories the participants reported. V was cut by 4 bases and J by 6 bases, with 13 bases left in between. Per germline, CDR1 SEHNR and CDR2 FQNEAQ (reference sequence). The CDR3 covers 14 residues. This rearrangement joins TRBV7-9 to TRBJ2-1; D remains ambiguous. The TCR comes from a man aged 18-30 years who had recovered from COVID-19. Input material: PBMCs or T cells enriched from blood (not recorded which). Here the CDR3 DNA reads TGTGCCAGCAGCTCCTTAATTTCGGGCAATGAGCAGTTCTTC. Translating it yields CASSSLISGNEQFF.